The entry that follows covers one T cell receptor beta chain sequence. This clone may be a read error of a much larger clone one base away. The sample comes from a study of kidney transplant recipient with SARS-CoV-2 infection. MiXCR, run by TCRdb on the reads, gives a single entry per CDR3 protein. The table shows some 220,000 distinct CDR3 sequences, with under 35% occurring only once. The CDR3 contains 17 residues. Germline V gives CDR1 MNHEY, CDR2 SVGAGI. Trimming cost V 5 bases and J 4 bases, with 23 bases left between them. The rearrangement joins TRBV6-5 to TRBJ1-2; D gene ambiguous. The TCR sequence derives from a male patient between 25 and 40 years old who had COVID-19 and was a kidney transplant recipient. Some T cells may be provided by the graft donor. The source material was a blood sample, sampled at baseline and on day 111 from a kidney transplant recipient. CDR3: CASSSPPECRKTYGYTF. CDR3 bases: TGTGCCAGCAGTAGCCCCCCGGAATGTAGAAAGACCTATGGCTACACCTTC.